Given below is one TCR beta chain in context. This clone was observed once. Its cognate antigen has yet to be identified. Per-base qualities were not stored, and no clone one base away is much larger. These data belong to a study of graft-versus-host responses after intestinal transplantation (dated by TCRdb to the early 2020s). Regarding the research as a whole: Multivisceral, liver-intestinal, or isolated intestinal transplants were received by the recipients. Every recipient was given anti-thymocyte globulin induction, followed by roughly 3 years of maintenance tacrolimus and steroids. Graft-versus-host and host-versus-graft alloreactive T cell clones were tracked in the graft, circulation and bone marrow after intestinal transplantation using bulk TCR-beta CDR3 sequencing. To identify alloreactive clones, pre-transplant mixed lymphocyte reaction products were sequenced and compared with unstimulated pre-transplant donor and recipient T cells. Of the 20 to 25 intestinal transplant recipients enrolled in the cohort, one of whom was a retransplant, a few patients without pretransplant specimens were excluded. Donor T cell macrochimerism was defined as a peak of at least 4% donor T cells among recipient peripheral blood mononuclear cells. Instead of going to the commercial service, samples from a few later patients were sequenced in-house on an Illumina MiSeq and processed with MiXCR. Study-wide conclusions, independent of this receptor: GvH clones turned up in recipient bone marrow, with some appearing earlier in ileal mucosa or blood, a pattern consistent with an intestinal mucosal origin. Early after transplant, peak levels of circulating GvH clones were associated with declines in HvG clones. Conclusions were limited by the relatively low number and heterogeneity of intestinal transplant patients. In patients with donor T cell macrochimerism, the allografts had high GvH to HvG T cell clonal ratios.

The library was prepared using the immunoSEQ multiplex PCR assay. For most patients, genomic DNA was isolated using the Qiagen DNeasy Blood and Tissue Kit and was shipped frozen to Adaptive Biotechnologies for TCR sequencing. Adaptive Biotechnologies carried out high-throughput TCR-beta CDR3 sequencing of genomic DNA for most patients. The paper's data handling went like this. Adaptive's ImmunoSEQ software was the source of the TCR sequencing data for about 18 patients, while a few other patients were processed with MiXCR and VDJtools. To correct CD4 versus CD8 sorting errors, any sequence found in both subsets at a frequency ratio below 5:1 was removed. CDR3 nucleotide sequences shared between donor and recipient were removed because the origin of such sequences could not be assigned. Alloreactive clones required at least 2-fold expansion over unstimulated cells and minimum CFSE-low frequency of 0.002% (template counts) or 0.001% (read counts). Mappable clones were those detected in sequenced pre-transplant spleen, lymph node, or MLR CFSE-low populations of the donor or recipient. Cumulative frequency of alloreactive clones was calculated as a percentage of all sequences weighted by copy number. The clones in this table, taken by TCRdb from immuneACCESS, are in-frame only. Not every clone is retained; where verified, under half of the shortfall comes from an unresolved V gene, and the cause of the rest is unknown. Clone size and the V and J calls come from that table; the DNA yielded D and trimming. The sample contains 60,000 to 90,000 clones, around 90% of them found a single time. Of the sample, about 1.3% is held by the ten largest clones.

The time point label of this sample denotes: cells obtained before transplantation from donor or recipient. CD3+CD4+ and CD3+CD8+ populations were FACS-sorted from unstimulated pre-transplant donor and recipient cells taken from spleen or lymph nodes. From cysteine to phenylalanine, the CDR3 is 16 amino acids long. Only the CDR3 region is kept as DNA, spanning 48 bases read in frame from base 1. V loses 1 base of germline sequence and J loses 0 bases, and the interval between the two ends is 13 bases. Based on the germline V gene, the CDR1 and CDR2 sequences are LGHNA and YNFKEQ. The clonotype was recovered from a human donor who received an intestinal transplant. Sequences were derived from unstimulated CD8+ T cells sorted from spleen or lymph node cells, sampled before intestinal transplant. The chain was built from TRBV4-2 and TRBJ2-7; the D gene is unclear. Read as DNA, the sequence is TGTGCCAGCAGCCAAGGCGCACGCGGTTCCTCCTACGAGCAGTACTTC. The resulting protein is CASSQGARGSSYEQYF.